Following are 4 T cell receptor beta chains from one sample sequenced in a study of CD8+CD57+ T cells in acquired aplastic anemia. The TCR beta profiling, which covered VDJ combination and CDR3 sequence, was carried out using genomic DNA as the template. TCRdb reanalysed the reads using MiXCR and keeps one entry per CDR3 protein. The sample shows hundreds of thousands of distinct CDR3 sequences, 45% to 65% of them seen only once. CD8+CD57+ cell expansion had been shown by flow cytometry in patients chosen for sequencing. Sample: sorted CD4+, CD8+, or CD8+CD57+ T cells (not recorded which) from PBMCs. The receptors derive from a human donor with aplastic anemia.

CDR3 sequence reads: CASRQLSGNTIYF. In DNA, the CDR3 is TGTGCCAGTCGACAGCTCTCTGGAAACACCATATATTTT. The V call is TRBV19, the J call TRBJ1-3; D possibly corresponds to TRBD1 (5 bases). V was cut by 8 bases and J by 0 bases, with 8 bases left in between. The germline V gene has CDR1 LNHDA and CDR2 SQIVND (reference sequence). The CDR3 spans 13 residues.

With regard to this clonotype: This CDR3 fails to terminate in the conserved phenylalanine or tryptophan, so it likely reflects a read error. V is TRBV5-5 and J is TRBJ1-2, with a weak D call TRBD1 (6 bases). The V end lost 0 bases, the J end lost 3 bases, and 12 bases lay between the germline ends. Per germline, CDR1 SGHKS and CDR2 YYEKEE (reference sequence). CDR3 length: 15 residues. For the CDR3, the DNA is TGTGCCAGCAGCTTGGGTTACAGGGTGGACTATGGCTACACCCTC. It codes for CASSLGYRVDYGYTL.

As regards this clonotype: This clone may be a read error of a much larger clone one base away. The chain couples TRBV3-1 to TRBJ2-7; 8 nucleotides align to TRBD2. CDR1 and CDR2 (germline): LGHDT, YNNKEL (reference sequence). J lost 6 bases, V lost 10 bases, and 8 bases had no gene match. The length of the CDR3 is 12 residues. The CDR3 loop reads CATGAGGGEQYF. In nucleotides, the CDR3 is TGTGCCACCGGCGCGGGGGGCGGCGAGCAGTACTTC.

The rearrangement uses TRBV5-1 and TRBJ2-1; 11 nucleotides line up with TRBD2. The CDR3 has 17 residues. The germline gives CDR1 SGHRS, CDR2 YFSETQ. V trimming: 4 bases; J trimming: 8 bases; junction bases outside the gene matches: 14. The CDR3 nucleotides read TGCGCCAGCAGCCTCCTAGCGGGAGGACCCGAAGGCTATGAGCAGTTCTTC. Translated, it gives CASSLLAGGPEGYEQFF. The variable domain in full, with the rest retrieved from reference TRBV5-1 and TRBJ2-1, is KAGVTQTPRYLIKTRGQQVTLSCSPISGHRSVSWYQQTPGQGLQFLFEYFSETQRNKGNFPGRFSGRQFSNSRSEMNVSTLELGDSALYLCASSLLAGGPEGYEQFFGPGTRLTVL.